This T cell receptor (beta chain) was captured by sequencing in a study of spatial heterogeneity in lung cancer. Study-wide context: When follow-up PBMC samples existed, they were sequenced (at a median of roughly 2 years after resection).

Time point: blood at routine non-recurrence follow-up after resection. Sequencing was performed on whole RNA extracted from tumor and nontumor lung tissue, or from frozen PBMC, and the material was left unsorted. This clonotype was seen many times. TCRdb independently ran MiXCR on the 5' RACE reads; one entry per CDR3 protein. The table has roughly 70,000 distinct CDR3 sequences, over 7% seen once. The length of the CDR3 is 17 residues. V lost 4 bases, J lost 0 bases, and 16 bases lay in between. Germline values: CDR1 LGHDT, CDR2 YNNKEL (reference sequence). The V and J genes are TRBV3-1 and TRBJ2-4; D tentatively fits TRBD1 or TRBD2 (5 bases each). The receptor comes from a female donor with early-stage non-small cell lung cancer. Sequences were derived from PBMCs, sampled at follow-up. CDR3 DNA: TGTGCCAGCAGCCCTTCACGGGACGGACTAGCCAAAAACATTCAGTACTTC. This codes for CASSPSRDGLAKNIQYF.